The sequence of this TCR beta chain was determined in a study of blood T cell repertoires in COVID-19. Study-wide context: Sites across the United States, Italy and Spain contributed samples from acute and convalescent COVID-19. Sources were T cells, B-cell-depleted T cells, or PBMCs; the material itself was cDNA or gDNA.

Authors' processing steps: Researchers report that nucleated cell counts were estimated from reference gene primer amplification. TCRdb's copy holds only in-frame clones and misses some; the assay was immunoSEQ multiplex PCR. The V and J calls and clone size come from that table; D and trimming were worked out from the DNA. The sample has some 200,000 clones, more than 75% seen once; the top ten hold around 0.88%. V was cut by 4 bases and J by 7 bases, with 16 bases left in between. The CDR3 extends over 14 amino acids. Germline CDR1 LGHNA, CDR2 YSLEER. Sequencing input: peripheral blood. The rearrangement links TRBV4-3 to TRBJ1-1; tentatively, D is TRBD1 (5 bases). The TCR sequence derives from a woman aged 18-29 years who had recovered from COVID-19. CDR3 residues: CASSPGTGTGEAFF. CDR3 nucleotides: TGCGCCAGCAGCCCGGGGACGGGGACTGGTGAAGCTTTCTTT.